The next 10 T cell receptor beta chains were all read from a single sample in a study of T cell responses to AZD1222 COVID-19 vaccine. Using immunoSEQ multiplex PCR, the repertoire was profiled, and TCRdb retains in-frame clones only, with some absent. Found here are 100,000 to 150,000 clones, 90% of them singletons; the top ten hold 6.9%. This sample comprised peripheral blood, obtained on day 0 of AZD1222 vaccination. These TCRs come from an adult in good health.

In DNA, the CDR3 is TGTGCCAGCAGCTTATCAGGGTATGGGGAGGGCTACACCTTC. It is translated as CASSLSGYGEGYTF. The chain couples TRBV5-4 to TRBJ1-2, with a tentative D call TRBD1 (5 bases). This CDR3 has 14 residues. V was trimmed by 2 bases and J by 8 bases, leaving 16 bases between them. Looked up from germline, CDR1 is SGHNT and CDR2 is YYREEE (reference sequence).

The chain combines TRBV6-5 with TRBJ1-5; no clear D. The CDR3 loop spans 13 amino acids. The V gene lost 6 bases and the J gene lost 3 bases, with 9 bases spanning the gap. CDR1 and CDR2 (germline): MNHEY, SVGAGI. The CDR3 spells CASSTSFNQPQHF. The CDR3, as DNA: TGTGCCAGCAGCACATCCTTCAATCAGCCCCAGCATTTT.

CDR3 DNA: TGTGCCAGTAGTCCTGGACGGAGTCAAGAGACCCAGTACTTC. Its protein is CASSPGRSQETQYF. The chain has TRBV19 and TRBJ2-5; D not resolved. Trimming shortened V by 5 bases and J by 2 bases, and 12 bases separated the two germline ends. Per the germline V gene, CDR1 is LNHDA and CDR2 is SQIVND (reference sequence). This CDR3 comprises 14 residues.

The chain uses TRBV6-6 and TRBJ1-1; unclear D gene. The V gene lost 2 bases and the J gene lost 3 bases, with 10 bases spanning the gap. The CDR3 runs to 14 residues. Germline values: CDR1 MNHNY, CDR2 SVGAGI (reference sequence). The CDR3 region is CASSYGGSHTEAFF. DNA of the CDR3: TGTGCCAGCAGTTACGGAGGGTCCCACACTGAAGCTTTCTTT.

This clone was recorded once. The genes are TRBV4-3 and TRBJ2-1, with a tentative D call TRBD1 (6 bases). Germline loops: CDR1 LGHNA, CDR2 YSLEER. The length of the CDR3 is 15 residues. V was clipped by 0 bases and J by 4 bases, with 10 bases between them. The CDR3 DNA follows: TGCGCCAGCAGCCAAGATATGGGACAATACAATGAGCAGTTCTTC. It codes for CASSQDMGQYNEQFF.

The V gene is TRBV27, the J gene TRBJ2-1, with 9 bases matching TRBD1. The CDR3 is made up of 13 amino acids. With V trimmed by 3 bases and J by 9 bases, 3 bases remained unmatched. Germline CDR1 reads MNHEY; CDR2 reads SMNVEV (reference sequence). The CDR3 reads CASSFGTGFEQFF. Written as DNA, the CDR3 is TGTGCCAGCAGTTTTGGGACAGGGTTTGAGCAGTTCTTC.

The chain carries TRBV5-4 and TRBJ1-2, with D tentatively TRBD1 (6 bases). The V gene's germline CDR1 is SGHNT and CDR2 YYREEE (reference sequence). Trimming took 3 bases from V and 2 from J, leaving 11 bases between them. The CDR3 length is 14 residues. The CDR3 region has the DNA TGTGCCAGCAGCTCCGGGACACAGAACTATGGCTACACCTTC. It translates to CASSSGTQNYGYTF.

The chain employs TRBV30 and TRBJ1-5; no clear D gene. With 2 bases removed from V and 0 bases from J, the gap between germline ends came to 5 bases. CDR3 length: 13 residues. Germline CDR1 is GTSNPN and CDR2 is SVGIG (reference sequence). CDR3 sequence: CAWSRYSNQPQHF. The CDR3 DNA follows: TGTGCCTGGAGTCGGTATAGCAATCAGCCCCAGCATTTT.

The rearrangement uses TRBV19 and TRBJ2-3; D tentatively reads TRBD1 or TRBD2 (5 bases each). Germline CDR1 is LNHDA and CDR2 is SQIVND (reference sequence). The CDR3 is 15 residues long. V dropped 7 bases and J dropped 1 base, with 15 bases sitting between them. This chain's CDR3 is CASMGVAAGTDTQYF. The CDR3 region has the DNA TGTGCCAGTATGGGGGTTGCGGCAGGCACAGATACGCAGTATTTT.

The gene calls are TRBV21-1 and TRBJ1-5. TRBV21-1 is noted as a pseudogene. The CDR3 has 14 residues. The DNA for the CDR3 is TGTGCCAGCAGCAAAACCGGTAGGGACCAGCCCCAGCATTTT. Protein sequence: CASSKTGRDQPQHF.